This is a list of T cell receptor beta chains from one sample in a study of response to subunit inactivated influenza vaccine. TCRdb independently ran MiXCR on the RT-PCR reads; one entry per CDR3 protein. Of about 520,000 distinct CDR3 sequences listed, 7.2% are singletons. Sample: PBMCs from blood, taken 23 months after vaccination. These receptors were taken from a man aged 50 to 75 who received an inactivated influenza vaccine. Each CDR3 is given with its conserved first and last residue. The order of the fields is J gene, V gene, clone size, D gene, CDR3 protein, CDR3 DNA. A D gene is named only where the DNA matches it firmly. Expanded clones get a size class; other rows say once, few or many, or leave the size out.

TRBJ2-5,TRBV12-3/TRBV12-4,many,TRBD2,CASTHSGRRETQYF,TGTGCCAGCACCCATAGCGGGAGGCGAGAGACCCAGTACTTC
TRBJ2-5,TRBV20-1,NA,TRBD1,CSARVNRGRQETQYF,TGCAGTGCTAGGGTTAACAGGGGAAGACAAGAGACCCAGTACTTC
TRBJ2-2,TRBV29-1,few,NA,CSVRPGNTGELFF,TGCAGCGTGAGACCGGGGAACACCGGGGAGCTGTTTTTT
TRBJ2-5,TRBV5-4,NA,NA,CASSLDKETQYF,TGTGCCAGCAGCTTAGACAAAGAGACCCAGTACTTC
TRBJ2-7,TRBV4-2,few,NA,CASSQARDAFEQYF,TGTGCCAGCAGCCAAGCCCGGGACGCTTTCGAGCAGTACTTC
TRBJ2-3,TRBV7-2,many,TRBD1,CASSPNRGPPDTQYF,TGTGCCAGCAGCCCCAACAGGGGCCCCCCAGATACGCAGTATTTT
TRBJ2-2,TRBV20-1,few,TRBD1,CSGQGAHIPGELFF,TGCAGTGGACAGGGGGCGCATATTCCCGGGGAGCTGTTTTTT
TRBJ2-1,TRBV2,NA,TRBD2,CASSDLAGVEQFF,TGTGCCAGCAGTGACCTAGCGGGAGTGGAGCAGTTCTTC
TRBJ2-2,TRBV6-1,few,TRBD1,CASSVQRTGRTGELFF,TGTGCCAGCAGTGTACAGAGGACAGGACGGACCGGGGAGCTGTTTTTT
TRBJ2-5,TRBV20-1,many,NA,CSASPLARETQYF,TGCAGTGCTAGTCCCCTAGCGCGGGAGACCCAGTACTTC
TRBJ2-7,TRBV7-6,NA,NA,CASSSDGEQYF,TGTGCCAGCAGCTCCGACGGAGAGCAGTACTTC
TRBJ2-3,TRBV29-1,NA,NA,CSVVGVAIGTDTQYF,TGCAGCGTTGTGGGCGTAGCGATCGGCACAGATACGCAGTATTTT
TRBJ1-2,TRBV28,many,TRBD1,CASSFSTGGIRGYTF,TGTGCCAGCAGTTTCAGCACAGGGGGAATTCGTGGCTACACCTTC
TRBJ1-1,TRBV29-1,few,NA,CSVAFIETGRGEAFF,TGCAGCGTGGCATTCATTGAGACCGGGAGGGGTGAAGCTTTCTTT
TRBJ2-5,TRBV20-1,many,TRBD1,CSARPGTGGLQETQYF,TGCAGTGCTAGACCAGGGACAGGGGGATTGCAAGAGACCCAGTACTTC
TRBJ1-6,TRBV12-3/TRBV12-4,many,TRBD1,CASSLGGTDNSPLHF,TGTGCCAGCAGTTTAGGAGGGACAGATAATTCACCCCTCCACTTT
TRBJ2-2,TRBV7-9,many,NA,CASSLSPTGELFF,TGTGCCAGCAGCTTATCCCCGACCGGGGAGCTGTTTTTT
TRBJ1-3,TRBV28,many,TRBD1,CASREQGGGNTIYF,TGTGCCAGCAGGGAACAGGGGGGTGGAAACACCATATATTTT
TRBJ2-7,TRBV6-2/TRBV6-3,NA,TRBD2,CASSTLAGGPHF,TGTGCCAGCAGCACACTAGCGGGAGGGCCACACTTC
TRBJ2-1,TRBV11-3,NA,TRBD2,CASSLVRAGVEANEQFF,TGTGCCAGCAGCTTAGTCCGAGCGGGAGTGGAGGCCAATGAGCAGTTCTTC
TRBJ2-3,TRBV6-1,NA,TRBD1,CASSGQGVKRTDTQYF,TGTGCCAGCAGTGGACAGGGGGTAAAGAGGACAGATACGCAGTATTTT
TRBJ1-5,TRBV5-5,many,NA,CASSLWQGFEAQHF,TGTGCCAGCAGCTTGTGGCAGGGATTCGAAGCCCAGCATTTT
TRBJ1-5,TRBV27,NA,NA,CASSLVSNQPQHF,TGTGCCAGCAGTCTAGTAAGCAATCAGCCCCAGCATTTT